This entry is about one T cell receptor (beta chain). Per the original methods: Scientists estimated how many nucleated cells there were by amplifying reference gene primers. The data were produced by immunoSEQ multiplex PCR, yet TCRdb's version contains in-frame clones alone and is incomplete. From that table come the V and J calls and clone size; the DNA was used to work out D and trimming. The sample has roughly 34,000 clones; more than 85% are singletons. Germline V lookup: CDR1 SEHNR, CDR2 FQNEAQ (reference sequence). This CDR3 spans 15 amino acids. Trimming removed 6 bases from V and 0 bases from J, with 14 bases in between. The data were taken from a study of blood T cell repertoires in COVID-19. The wider study: Samples of COVID-19 (acute and convalescent) were obtained from the United States, Italy and Spain. PBMCs, B-cell-depleted T cells, or T cells were the source of the cDNA or gDNA that made up the material.

V and J are TRBV7-9 and TRBJ1-2; D possibly corresponds to TRBD1 (6 bases). The TCR comes from a woman older than 75 with active or convalescent COVID-19. Material for sequencing was peripheral blood. CDR3 sequence: CASRPNRDTNYGYTF. The CDR3 nucleotides read TGTGCCAGCAGACCAAACAGGGATACTAACTATGGCTACACCTTC.